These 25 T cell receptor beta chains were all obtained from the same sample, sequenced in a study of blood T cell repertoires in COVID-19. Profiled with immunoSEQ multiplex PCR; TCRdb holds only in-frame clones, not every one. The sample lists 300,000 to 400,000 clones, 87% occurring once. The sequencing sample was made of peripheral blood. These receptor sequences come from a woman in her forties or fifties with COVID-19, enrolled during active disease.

CDR3 DNA: TGTGCCAGCAGATACGATCGGACAGGGGGGCAGCCCCAGCATTTT. This translates into CASRYDRTGGQPQHF. The rearrangement joins TRBV7-2 to TRBJ1-5; 10 bases are shared with TRBD1. This CDR3 comprises 15 residues. Germline CDR1 reads SGHTA; CDR2 reads FQGNSA. V trimming: 6 bases; J trimming: 7 bases; junction bases outside the gene matches: 9.

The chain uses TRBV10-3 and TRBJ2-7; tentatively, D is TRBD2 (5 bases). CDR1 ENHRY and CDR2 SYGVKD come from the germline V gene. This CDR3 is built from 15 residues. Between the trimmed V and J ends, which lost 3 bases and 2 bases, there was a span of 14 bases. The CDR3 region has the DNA TGTGCCATCAGTGACCGACTATCTCTGGCCTACGAGCAGTACTTC. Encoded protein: CAISDRLSLAYEQYF.

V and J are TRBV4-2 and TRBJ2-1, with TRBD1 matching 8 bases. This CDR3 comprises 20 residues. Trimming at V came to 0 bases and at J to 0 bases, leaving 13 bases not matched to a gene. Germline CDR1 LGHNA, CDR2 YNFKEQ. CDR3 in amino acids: CASSQDLVGQVTFSYNEQFF. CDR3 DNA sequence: TGTGCCAGCAGCCAAGATCTCGTGGGACAGGTGACTTTCTCCTACAATGAGCAGTTCTTC.

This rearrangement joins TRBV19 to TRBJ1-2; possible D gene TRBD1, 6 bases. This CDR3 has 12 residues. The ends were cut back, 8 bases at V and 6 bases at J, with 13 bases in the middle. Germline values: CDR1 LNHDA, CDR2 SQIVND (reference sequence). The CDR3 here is CASGGRTDGYTF. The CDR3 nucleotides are TGTGCCAGTGGGGGCAGGACCGATGGCTACACCTTC.

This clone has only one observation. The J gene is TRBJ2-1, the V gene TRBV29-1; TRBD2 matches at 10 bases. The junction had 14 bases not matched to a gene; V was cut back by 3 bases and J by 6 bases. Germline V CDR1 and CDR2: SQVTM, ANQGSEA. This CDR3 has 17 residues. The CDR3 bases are TGCAGCGTTGAGAGGGTTGGGTCTAGCGGGAGTCGCAATGAGCAGTTCTTC. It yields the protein CSVERVGSSGSRNEQFF.

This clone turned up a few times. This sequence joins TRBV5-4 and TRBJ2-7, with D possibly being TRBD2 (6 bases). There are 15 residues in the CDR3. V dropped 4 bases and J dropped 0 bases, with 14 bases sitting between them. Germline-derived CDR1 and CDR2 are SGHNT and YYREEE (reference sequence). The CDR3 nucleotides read TGTGCCAGCAGCCCCTACGGGGGAAGCTCCTACGAGCAGTACTTC. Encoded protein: CASSPYGGSSYEQYF.

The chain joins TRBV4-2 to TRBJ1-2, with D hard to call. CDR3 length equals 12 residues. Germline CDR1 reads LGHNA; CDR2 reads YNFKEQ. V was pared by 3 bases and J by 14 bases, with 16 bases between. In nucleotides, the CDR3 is TGTGCCAGCAGCCATGCAGCGGGTTTTCAAACCTTC. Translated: CASSHAAGFQTF.

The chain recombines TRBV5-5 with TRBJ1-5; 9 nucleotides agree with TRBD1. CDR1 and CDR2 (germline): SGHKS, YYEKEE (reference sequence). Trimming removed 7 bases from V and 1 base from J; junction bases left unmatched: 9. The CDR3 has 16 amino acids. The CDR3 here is CASGTGSERSNQPQHF. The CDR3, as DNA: TGTGCCAGCGGGACAGGGAGCGAAAGGAGCAATCAGCCCCAGCATTTT.

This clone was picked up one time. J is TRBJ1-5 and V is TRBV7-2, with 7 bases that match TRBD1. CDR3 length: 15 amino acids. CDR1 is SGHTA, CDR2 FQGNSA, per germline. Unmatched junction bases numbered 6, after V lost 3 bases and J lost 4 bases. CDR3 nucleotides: TGTGCCAGCAGCTTTAAAGGGGGCCGGAATCAGCCCCAGCATTTT. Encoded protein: CASSFKGGRNQPQHF.

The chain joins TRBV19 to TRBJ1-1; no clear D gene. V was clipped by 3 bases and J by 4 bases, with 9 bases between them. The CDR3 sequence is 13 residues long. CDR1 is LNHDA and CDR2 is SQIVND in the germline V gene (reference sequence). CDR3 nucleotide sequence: TGTGCCAGTAGTATGGCAGGCATCACTGAAGCTTTCTTT. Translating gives CASSMAGITEAFF.

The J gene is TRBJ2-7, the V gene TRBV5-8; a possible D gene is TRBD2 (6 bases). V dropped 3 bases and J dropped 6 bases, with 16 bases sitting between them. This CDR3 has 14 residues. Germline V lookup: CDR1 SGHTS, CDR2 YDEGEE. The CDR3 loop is CASSWNTERAEQYF. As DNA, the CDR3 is TGTGCCAGCAGCTGGAACACGGAGCGGGCCGAGCAGTACTTC.

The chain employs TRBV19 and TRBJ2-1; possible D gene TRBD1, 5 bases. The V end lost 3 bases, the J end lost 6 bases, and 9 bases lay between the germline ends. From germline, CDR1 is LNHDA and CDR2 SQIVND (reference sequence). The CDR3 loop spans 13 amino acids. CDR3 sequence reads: CASSIRGSNEQFF. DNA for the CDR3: TGTGCCAGTAGTATTAGGGGAAGCAATGAGCAGTTCTTC.

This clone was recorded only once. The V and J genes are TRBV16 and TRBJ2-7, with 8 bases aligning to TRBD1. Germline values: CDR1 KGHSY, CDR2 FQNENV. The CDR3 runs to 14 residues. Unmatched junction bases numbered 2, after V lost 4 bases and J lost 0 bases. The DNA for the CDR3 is TGTGCCAGCAGCCGGGACAGGAGCTCCTACGAGCAGTACTTC. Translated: CASSRDRSSYEQYF.

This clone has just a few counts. CDR3 sequence reads: CASSLAPPNTEAFF. The CDR3 DNA is TGTGCCAGCAGCTTGGCTCCTCCGAACACTGAAGCTTTCTTT. V and J are TRBV5-5 and TRBJ1-1; D gene unclear. This CDR3 has 14 residues. Trimming took off 0 bases at V and 1 base at J, with 7 bases between the two ends. The germline V gene has CDR1 SGHKS and CDR2 YYEKEE (reference sequence).

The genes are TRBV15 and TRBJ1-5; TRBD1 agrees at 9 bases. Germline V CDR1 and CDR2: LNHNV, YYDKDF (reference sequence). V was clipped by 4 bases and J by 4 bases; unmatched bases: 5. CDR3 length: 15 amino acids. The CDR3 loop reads CATSISGTGNQPQHF. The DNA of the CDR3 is TGTGCCACCAGCATCTCCGGGACAGGGAATCAGCCCCAGCATTTT.

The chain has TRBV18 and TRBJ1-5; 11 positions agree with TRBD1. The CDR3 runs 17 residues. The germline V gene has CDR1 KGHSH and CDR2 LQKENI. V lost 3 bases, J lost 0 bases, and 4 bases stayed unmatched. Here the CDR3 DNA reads TGTGCCAGCTCACCCGGGACAGGGGGTTATAGCAATCAGCCCCAGCATTTT. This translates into CASSPGTGGYSNQPQHF. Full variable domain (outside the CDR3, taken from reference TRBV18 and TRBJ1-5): NAGVMQNPRHLVRRRGQEARLRCSPMKGHSHVYWYRQLPEEGLKFMVYLQKENIIDESGMPKERFSAEFPKEGPSILRIQQVVRGDSAAYFCASSPGTGGYSNQPQHFGDGTRLSIL.

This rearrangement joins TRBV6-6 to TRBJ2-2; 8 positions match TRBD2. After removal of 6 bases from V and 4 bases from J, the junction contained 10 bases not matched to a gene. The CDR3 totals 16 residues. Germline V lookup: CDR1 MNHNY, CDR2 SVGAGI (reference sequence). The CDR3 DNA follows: TGTGCCAGCAGCCGAAAAGTCGGGGGGGGCACCGGGGAGCTGTTTTTT. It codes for CASSRKVGGGTGELFF.

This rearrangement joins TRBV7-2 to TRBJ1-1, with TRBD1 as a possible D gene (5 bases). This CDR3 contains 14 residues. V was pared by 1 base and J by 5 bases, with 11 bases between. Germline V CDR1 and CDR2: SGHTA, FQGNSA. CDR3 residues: CASSLGGVTTEAFF. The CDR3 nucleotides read TGTGCCAGCAGCTTAGGGGGGGTAACAACTGAAGCTTTCTTT.

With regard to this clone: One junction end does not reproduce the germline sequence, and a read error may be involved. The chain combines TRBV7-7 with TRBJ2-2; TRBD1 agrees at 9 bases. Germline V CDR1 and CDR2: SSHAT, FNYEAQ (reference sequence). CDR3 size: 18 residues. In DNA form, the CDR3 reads TGTGCTAGCAGCTTAACATATACCGGGACAGGGCTCACCGGGGAGCTGTTTTTT. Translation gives CASSLTYTGTGLTGELFF.

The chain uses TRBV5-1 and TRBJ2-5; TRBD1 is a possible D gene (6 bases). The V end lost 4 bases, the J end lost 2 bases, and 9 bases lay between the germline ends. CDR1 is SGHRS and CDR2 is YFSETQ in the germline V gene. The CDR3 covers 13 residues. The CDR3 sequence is CASSTTGQETQYF. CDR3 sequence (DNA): TGCGCCAGCAGCACCACAGGGCAAGAGACCCAGTACTTC.

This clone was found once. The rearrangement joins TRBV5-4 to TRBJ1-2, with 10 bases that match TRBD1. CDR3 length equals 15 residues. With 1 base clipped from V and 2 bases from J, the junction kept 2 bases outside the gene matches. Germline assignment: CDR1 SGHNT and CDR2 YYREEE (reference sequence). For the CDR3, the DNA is TGTGCCAGCAGCTTGAGGGGACAGGGGAACTATGGCTACACCTTC. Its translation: CASSLRGQGNYGYTF.

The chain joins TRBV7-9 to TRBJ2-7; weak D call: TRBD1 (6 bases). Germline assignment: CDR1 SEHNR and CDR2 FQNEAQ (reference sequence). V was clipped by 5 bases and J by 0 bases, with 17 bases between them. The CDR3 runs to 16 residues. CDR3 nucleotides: TGTGCCAGCAGCCCTGGACAGTTTTCTGGCTCCTACGAGCAGTACTTC. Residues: CASSPGQFSGSYEQYF.

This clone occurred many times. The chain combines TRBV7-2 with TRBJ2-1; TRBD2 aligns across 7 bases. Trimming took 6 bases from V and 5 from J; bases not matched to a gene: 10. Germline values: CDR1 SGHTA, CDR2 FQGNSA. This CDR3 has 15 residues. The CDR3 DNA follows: TGTGCCAGCAGTTGGATGGCTAGCGGTCACAATGAGCAGTTCTTC. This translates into CASSWMASGHNEQFF. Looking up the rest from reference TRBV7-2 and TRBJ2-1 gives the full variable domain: GAGVSQSPSNKVTEKGKDVELRCDPISGHTALYWYRQSLGQGLEFLIYFQGNSAPDKSGLPSDRFSAERTGGSVSTLTIQRTQQEDSAVYLCASSWMASGHNEQFFGPGTRLTVL.

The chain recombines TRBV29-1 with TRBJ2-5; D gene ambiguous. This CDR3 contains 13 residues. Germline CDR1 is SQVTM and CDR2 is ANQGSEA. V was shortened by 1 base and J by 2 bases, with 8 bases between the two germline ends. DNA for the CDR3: TGCAGCGTTGAAGGAAGGAGACAAGAGACCCAGTACTTC. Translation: CSVEGRRQETQYF.

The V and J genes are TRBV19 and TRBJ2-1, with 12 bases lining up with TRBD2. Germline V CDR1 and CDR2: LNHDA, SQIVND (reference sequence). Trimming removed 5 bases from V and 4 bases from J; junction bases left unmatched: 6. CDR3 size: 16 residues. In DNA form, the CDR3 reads TGTGCCAGTAGTGCTAGCGGGAGGGTTGGGTACAATGAGCAGTTCTTC. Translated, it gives CASSASGRVGYNEQFF.